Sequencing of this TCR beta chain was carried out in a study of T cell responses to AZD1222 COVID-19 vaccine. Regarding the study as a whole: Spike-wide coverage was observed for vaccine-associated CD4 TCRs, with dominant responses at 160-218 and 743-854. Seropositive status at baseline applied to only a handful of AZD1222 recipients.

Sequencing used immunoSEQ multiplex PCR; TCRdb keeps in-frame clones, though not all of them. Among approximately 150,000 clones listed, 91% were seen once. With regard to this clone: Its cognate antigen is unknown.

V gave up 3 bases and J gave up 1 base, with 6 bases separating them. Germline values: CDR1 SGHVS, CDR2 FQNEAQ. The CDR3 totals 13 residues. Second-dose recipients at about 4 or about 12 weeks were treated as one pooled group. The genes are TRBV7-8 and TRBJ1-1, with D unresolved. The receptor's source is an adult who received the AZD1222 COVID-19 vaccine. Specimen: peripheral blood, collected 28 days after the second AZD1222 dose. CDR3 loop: CASSFRRNTEAFF. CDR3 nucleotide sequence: TGTGCCAGCAGCTTTAGGAGGAACACTGAAGCTTTCTTT.